These 11 T cell receptor beta chains share one sample of origin, sequenced in a study of early T cells in non-severe SARS-CoV-2 infection. One entry per CDR3 protein results from TCRdb running MiXCR on the 5' RACE reads. Among 55,000 to 75,000 distinct CDR3 sequences, over 8% were seen once, and the ten largest hold about 16%. The sequenced sample was whole blood, obtained at baseline. These receptors were collected from an adult who was a healthcare worker with PCR-confirmed SARS-CoV-2 infection or an uninfected control (not recorded which).

The chain has TRBV28 and TRBJ2-1; D uncertain. V was pared by 5 bases and J by 9 bases, with 8 bases between. The CDR3 is made up of 11 amino acids. In germline, CDR1 is MDHEN, CDR2 SYDVKM. CDR3 sequence: CASSRLGEQFF. CDR3 sequence (DNA): TGTGCCAGCAGTCGCCTCGGTGAGCAGTTCTTC.

This clonotype appeared many times. V gene TRBV30 combines with J gene TRBJ2-5, with D tentatively TRBD2 (6 bases). The V end was cut by 4 bases, the J end by 4 bases, with 13 bases between. The germline V gene has CDR1 GTSNPN and CDR2 SVGIG (reference sequence). The CDR3 spans 13 residues. The CDR3 nucleotides are TGTGCCTGGAACGGGGCGGGAACAGAGACCCAGTACTTC. Its translation: CAWNGAGTETQYF.

This clonotype was found many times. The V and J genes are TRBV5-1 and TRBJ2-3; D remains ambiguous. CDR3 size: 14 residues. Trimming removed 6 bases at V and 0 bases at J, with 11 bases between. The germline V gene encodes CDR1 SGHRS and CDR2 YFSETQ. CDR3 sequence: CASKGSPSTDTQYF. Written as DNA, the CDR3 is TGCGCCAGCAAAGGCTCCCCCAGCACAGATACGCAGTATTTT.

This clonotype was counted at least ten times. The chain has TRBV24-1 and TRBJ2-3, with TRBD2 matching over 11 bases. Unmatched junction bases numbered 3, after V lost 5 bases and J lost 3 bases. This CDR3 has 15 amino acids. Germline V gives CDR1 KGHDR, CDR2 SFDVKD. The CDR3 nucleotides are TGTGCCACCAGTGGCCTAGCGGGAGGAACAGATACGCAGTATTTT. It codes for CATSGLAGGTDTQYF.

This chain links TRBV20-1 with TRBJ1-6; the match to TRBD1 covers 9 bases. The CDR3 spans 15 residues. Germline V lookup: CDR1 DFQATT, CDR2 SNEGSKA (reference sequence). The junction had 9 bases not matched to a gene; V was cut back by 3 bases and J by 9 bases. The CDR3 region is CSASAGTGRISPLHF. The CDR3 DNA is TGCAGTGCTAGTGCGGGGACAGGGAGAATTTCACCCCTCCACTTT.

The V and J genes are TRBV28 and TRBJ2-3, with TRBD1 matching 8 bases. Germline loops: CDR1 MDHEN, CDR2 SYDVKM. Losses at the gene ends were 5 bases for V and 4 bases for J; bases not matched to a gene: 8. This CDR3 has 15 residues. CDR3 nucleotide sequence: TGTGCCAGCAGTACCCGACAGGGGTGGGCAGATACGCAGTATTTT. The encoded protein is CASSTRQGWADTQYF.

V usage is TRBV27 and J usage is TRBJ2-7, with 8 bases aligning to TRBD1. This CDR3 region has 15 residues. Per the germline V gene, CDR1 is MNHEY and CDR2 is SMNVEV (reference sequence). J gave up 6 bases and V 5 bases, and 12 bases lay outside the gene matches. The CDR3 reads CASSRGQGGLGEQYF. The CDR3 DNA reads as TGTGCCAGCAGTCGTGGACAGGGAGGTCTCGGCGAGCAGTACTTC.

This clonotype showed up just a few times. The chain uses TRBV12-3 or TRBV12-4 and TRBJ2-1; 9 bases match TRBD1. CDR3 length equals 15 residues. V lost 0 bases to trimming and J lost 5 bases; unmatched junction nucleotides: 2. For the CDR3, the DNA is TGTGCCAGCAGTTTAGCACAGGGGGCGAACAATGAGCAGTTCTTC. This sequence encodes CASSLAQGANNEQFF.

This clonotype turned up a few times. The V and J genes are TRBV27 and TRBJ2-1; 15 nucleotides line up with TRBD2. Germline CDR1 reads MNHEY; CDR2 reads SMNVEV (reference sequence). The CDR3 length is 17 residues. The junction had 9 bases not matched to a gene; V was cut back by 5 bases and J by 7 bases. This CDR3 reads CASSPWTSGRAGNEQFF. The CDR3 nucleotides are TGTGCCAGCAGTCCATGGACTAGCGGGAGGGCGGGGAATGAGCAGTTCTTC.

The table lists this clonotype with many counts. The chain has TRBV7-2 and TRBJ1-1; no clear D gene. V lost 3 bases and J lost 0, with 11 bases in between. Germline V gene lookup returns CDR1 SGHTA and CDR2 FQGNSA. The CDR3 sequence is 15 residues long. As DNA, the CDR3 is TGTGCCAGCAGCTTGGTGTCAGGAATGAACACTGAAGCTTTCTTT. This sequence encodes CASSLVSGMNTEAFF. Together with reference TRBV7-2 and TRBJ1-1, the CDR3 gives the full variable domain: GAGVSQSPSNKVTEKGKDVELRCDPISGHTALYWYRQSLGQGLEFLIYFQGNSAPDKSGLPSDRFSAERTGGSVSTLTIQRTQQEDSAVYLCASSLVSGMNTEAFFGQGTRLTVV.

There are many counts of this clonotype. CDR3 sequence reads: CASSLTGSPPGEQYF. The CDR3 bases are TGTGCCAGCAGTTTGACAGGGTCACCCCCTGGTGAGCAGTACTTC. V and J are TRBV6-2 or TRBV6-3 and TRBJ2-7; 7 bases match TRBD1. The V and J ends lost 4 bases and 7 bases, in that order; junction bases with no gene match: 13. Looked up from germline, CDR1 is MNHEY and CDR2 is SVGEGT. The CDR3 is 15 residues long.